The 25 T cell receptor beta chains below were found in one sample sequenced in a study of shared clonotypes between healthy human individuals. Sequenced by immunoSEQ multiplex PCR; TCRdb stores in-frame clones only, minus some. This table holds around 700,000 clones, approximately 79% found once. The sample taken for sequencing was memory CD4+ T cells sorted from blood. As for subset: CD45RA-negative fraction. The receptors stem from a woman aged 25 to 39 in good health.

This clone came up many times. The chain couples TRBV9 to TRBJ2-3; D gene ambiguous. The germline V and J ends were trimmed by 0 bases and 1 base, with 9 bases remaining between them. Germline CDR1 is SGDLS and CDR2 is YYNGEE. The CDR3 extends over 15 amino acids. The CDR3 loop reads CASSVDLTGTDTQYF. The CDR3 DNA sequence: TGTGCCAGCAGCGTAGACCTCACTGGCACAGATACGCAGTATTTT.

This chain joins TRBV9 and TRBJ2-4; D unresolved. Germline CDR1 reads SGDLS; CDR2 reads YYNGEE. The CDR3 consists of 16 residues. V was clipped by 5 bases and J by 0 bases, with 15 bases between them. CDR3 sequence (DNA): TGTGCCAGCAGTGCATCGGACGGTCTAGCCAAAAACATTCAGTACTTC. Protein product: CASSASDGLAKNIQYF.

This clone turned up a few times. The chain is built from TRBV25-1 and TRBJ2-7; TRBD2 might be the D (6 bases). Per the germline V gene, CDR1 is MGHDK and CDR2 is SYGVNS. The CDR3 length is 13 residues. The V and J ends lost 5 bases and 1 base respectively, with 9 bases between them. The CDR3 nucleotides are TGTGCCAGCAGTAGCGGGTCGTCCTACGAGCAGTACTTC. Its translation is CASSSGSSYEQYF.

This chain joins TRBV6-6 and TRBJ2-5, with a weak D call TRBD2 (5 bases). V was shortened by 4 bases and J by 7 bases, with 13 bases between the two germline ends. CDR1 and CDR2 (germline): MNHNY, SVGAGI (reference sequence). This CDR3 contains 13 residues. CDR3 residues: CASSSSGTPTQYF. Written as DNA, the CDR3 is TGTGCCAGCAGTTCCAGCGGCACGCCGACCCAGTACTTC.

The V and J genes are TRBV5-4 and TRBJ2-1; 12 bases match TRBD2. Germline V gene sequence: CDR1 SGHNT, CDR2 YYREEE (reference sequence). The CDR3 has 14 residues. V lost 3 bases and J lost 5; bases outside the gene matches: 0. CDR3 loop: CASSWTSGDNEQFF. The CDR3 nucleotides are TGTGCCAGCAGCTGGACTAGCGGGGACAATGAGCAGTTCTTC.

This sequence joins TRBV6-5 and TRBJ1-2, with D possibly TRBD1 on 5 matching bases. Per germline, CDR1 MNHEY and CDR2 SVGAGI. V dropped 10 bases and J dropped 2 bases, with 17 bases sitting between them. This CDR3 has 14 amino acids. The CDR3 region is CATRVRGGNYGYTF. In DNA, the CDR3 is TGTGCCACTCGCGTAAGGGGAGGAAACTATGGCTACACCTTC.

This chain uses TRBV19 with TRBJ1-5; D gene ambiguous. From germline, CDR1 is LNHDA and CDR2 SQIVND (reference sequence). V was cut by 5 bases and J by 0 bases, with 11 bases left in between. This CDR3 contains 15 residues. In nucleotides, the CDR3 is TGTGCCAGTAGTCTCGGACTGCTTAGCAATCAGCCCCAGCATTTT. Amino acid sequence: CASSLGLLSNQPQHF.

The rearrangement links TRBV5-1 to TRBJ2-1; TRBD1 matches 8 bases. V was pared by 4 bases and J by 5 bases, with 8 bases of the junction left unmatched. The CDR3 is 15 residues long. CDR1 is SGHRS, CDR2 YFSETQ, per germline. CDR3 amino acids: CASSNGQGDHNEQFF. The CDR3 nucleotides are TGCGCCAGCAGCAATGGACAGGGTGATCACAATGAGCAGTTCTTC.

The V call is TRBV4-1, the J call TRBJ2-7, with D hard to call. The V gene lost 0 bases and the J gene lost 2 bases, with 8 bases spanning the gap. In germline, CDR1 is MGHRA, CDR2 YSYEKL. The CDR3 has 14 residues. This CDR3 reads CASSQELRAYEQYF. The CDR3 DNA sequence: TGCGCCAGCAGCCAAGAGCTTAGAGCCTACGAGCAGTACTTC.

This clone has a handful of counts. This chain connects TRBV7-3 to TRBJ1-2, with 7 positions matching TRBD1. The CDR3 has 14 amino acids. The J segment lost 8 bases and the V segment lost 5 bases, leaving 11 bases of the junction unmatched. The germline V gene has CDR1 SGHTA and CDR2 FQGTGA. The CDR3 DNA sequence: TGTGCCAGCAGCCAAACCGGGACAGAGGGCGGCTACACCTTC. It translates to CASSQTGTEGGYTF.

The chain joins TRBV11-2 to TRBJ2-3; a possible D gene is TRBD1 (5 bases). This CDR3 has 13 residues. In germline, CDR1 is SGHAT, CDR2 FQNNGV. Trimming shortened V by 6 bases and J by 2 bases, and 9 bases separated the two germline ends. CDR3: CASSGAHTDTQYF. The CDR3 bases are TGTGCCAGCAGTGGGGCCCACACAGATACGCAGTATTTT.

The chain combines TRBV5-1 with TRBJ2-1; 12 bases map to TRBD2. With 4 bases clipped from V and 8 bases from J, the junction kept 7 bases outside the gene matches. This CDR3 has 15 residues. The germline V gene has CDR1 SGHRS and CDR2 YFSETQ. This CDR3 reads CASSPLAGGYYEQFF. The CDR3 DNA is TGCGCCAGCAGCCCGCTAGCGGGAGGGTACTATGAGCAGTTCTTC.

This sequence joins TRBV5-1 and TRBJ2-6; 10 bases match TRBD2. The germline V gene has CDR1 SGHRS and CDR2 YFSETQ. The CDR3 is made up of 18 amino acids. Germline trimming cut 4 bases from V and 2 bases from J; bases unmatched to any gene: 9. The CDR3 reads CASSHSSGSVAGANVLTF. CDR3 nucleotide sequence: TGCGCCAGCAGCCATTCTAGCGGGAGTGTAGCTGGGGCCAACGTCCTGACTTTC.

The chain has TRBV4-1 and TRBJ1-1, with D maybe TRBD1 (6 bases). V shed 3 bases and J shed 1 base, with 27 bases lying between them. The CDR3 totals 20 residues. Germline CDR1 is MGHRA and CDR2 is YSYEKL. The CDR3 DNA reads as TGCGCCAGCAGCCATTTCGTCCTGAGGGTCCGGGACAAGAAGAACACTGAAGCTTTCTTT. Its translation is CASSHFVLRVRDKKNTEAFF.

This clone was seen a handful of times. V usage is TRBV2 and J usage is TRBJ2-1; possible D gene TRBD1, 5 bases. Per germline, CDR1 SNHLY and CDR2 FYNNEI. Trimming removed 4 bases from V and 4 bases from J, with 17 bases in between. The CDR3 spans 16 residues. The CDR3 reads CASSGRQYPLYNEQFF. The CDR3 region has the DNA TGTGCCAGCAGTGGCCGACAGTACCCCTTATACAATGAGCAGTTCTTC. The variable domain in full, completed from reference TRBV2 and TRBJ2-1, reads EPEVTQTPSHQVTQMGQEVILRCVPISNHLYFYWYRQILGQKVEFLVSFYNNEISEKSEIFDDQFSVERPDGSNFTLKIRSTKLEDSAMYFCASSGRQYPLYNEQFFGPGTRLTVL.

As to this clone: Since the CDR3 does not end with the conserved phenylalanine or tryptophan, this likely comes from a read error. The DNA is left out, because the CDR3 cannot be placed on it with certainty; the CDR3 is given as TCRdb lists it. The genes are TRBV5-6 and TRBJ2-3; no check of the table's D call, TRBD1, against the DNA was made. Germline assignment: CDR1 SGHDT and CDR2 YYEEEE. The CDR3 is 12 amino acids in total, end residues counted. The CDR3 protein is CASSLAAPTGTG.

The chain combines TRBV7-9 with TRBJ2-7; D remains ambiguous. The CDR3 loop spans 14 amino acids. The ends were cut back, 0 bases at V and 3 bases at J, with 9 bases in the middle. CDR1 and CDR2 from the germline V gene are SEHNR and FQNEAQ (reference sequence). The chain's CDR3 is CASSLAGGDYEQYF. The CDR3 DNA sequence: TGTGCCAGCAGCTTAGCAGGTGGAGACTACGAGCAGTACTTC. Complete variable domain (other parts from reference TRBV7-9 and TRBJ2-7): DTGVSQNPRHKITKRGQNVTFRCDPISEHNRLYWYRQTLGQGPEFLTYFQNEAQLEKSRLLSDRFSAERPKGSFSTLEIQRTEQGDSAMYLCASSLAGGDYEQYFGPGTRLTVT.

The chain is built from TRBV19 and TRBJ2-4; possibly TRBD1 or TRBD2 for D (5 bases each). Germline V CDR1 and CDR2: LNHDA, SQIVND (reference sequence). The CDR3 sequence is 14 residues long. V dropped 6 bases and J dropped 0 bases, with 9 bases sitting between them. CDR3 coding DNA: TGTGCCAGTAGGGGGGAAGTAGCCAAAAACATTCAGTACTTC. Residues: CASRGEVAKNIQYF. The entire variable domain, with the rest obtained from reference TRBV19 and TRBJ2-4, is as follows: DGGITQSPKYLFRKEGQNVTLSCEQNLNHDAMYWYRQDPGQGLRLIYYSQIVNDFQKGDIAEGYSVSREKKESFPLTVTSAQKNPTAFYLCASRGEVAKNIQYFGAGTRLSVL.

V and J are TRBV7-3 and TRBJ2-2; tentative D call: TRBD2 (6 bases). The CDR3 totals 16 residues. Looked up from germline, CDR1 is SGHTA and CDR2 is FQGTGA. Trimming pared 4 bases from V and 0 bases from J, leaving 12 bases between. CDR3 sequence reads: CASSSYSGPNTGELFF. For the CDR3, the DNA is TGTGCCAGCAGCTCATATAGCGGCCCGAACACCGGGGAGCTGTTTTTT.

This rearrangement joins TRBV5-1 to TRBJ2-1; TRBD2 matches 9 bases. In germline, CDR1 is SGHRS, CDR2 YFSETQ. V lost 0 bases to trimming and J lost 7 bases; unmatched junction nucleotides: 26. The CDR3 has 22 amino acids. CDR3 protein: CASSLAGAGRASGIKGYNEQFF. For the CDR3, the DNA is TGCGCCAGCAGCTTGGCAGGGGCCGGGAGGGCTAGCGGGATTAAGGGTTATAATGAGCAGTTCTTC.

J is TRBJ2-1 and V is TRBV9, with 9 bases identical to TRBD2. V shed 4 bases and J 7 bases; nucleotides not matched to a gene: 12. The CDR3 sequence is 16 residues long. Germline values: CDR1 SGDLS, CDR2 YYNGEE. CDR3 protein: CASSILGGRVENEQFF. The CDR3 DNA is TGTGCCAGCAGCATCCTCGGCGGGAGGGTAGAAAATGAGCAGTTCTTC.

The chain joins TRBV10-1 to TRBJ2-1, with D possibly being TRBD1 (6 bases). V lost 8 bases and J 4 bases, leaving 6 bases between the germline ends. The CDR3 contains 11 residues. CDR1 WNHNN and CDR2 SYGVQD come from the germline V gene (reference sequence). The CDR3 nucleotides read TGCGCCAGCGGACAGTACAATGAGCAGTTCTTC. Amino acid sequence: CASGQYNEQFF.

The table lists this clone with a count of one. The chain combines TRBV5-1 with TRBJ1-2, with TRBD1 matching 7 bases. The germline V gene encodes CDR1 SGHRS and CDR2 YFSETQ. Trimming cost V 3 bases and J 4 bases; bases outside gene matches: 6. The length of the CDR3 is 14 residues. This CDR3 is CASSWLPGGYGYTF. CDR3 nucleotides: TGCGCCAGCAGCTGGCTGCCAGGGGGCTATGGCTACACCTTC. Filled out from reference TRBV5-1 and TRBJ1-2, the complete variable domain reads KAGVTQTPRYLIKTRGQQVTLSCSPISGHRSVSWYQQTPGQGLQFLFEYFSETQRNKGNFPGRFSGRQFSNSRSEMNVSTLELGDSALYLCASSWLPGGYGYTFGSGTRLTVV.

V gene TRBV7-9 combines with J gene TRBJ1-1; 9 bases line up with TRBD1. V shed 11 bases and J 0 bases; nucleotides not matched to a gene: 7. CDR3 size: 14 residues. Per the germline V gene, CDR1 is SEHNR and CDR2 is FQNEAQ (reference sequence). The DNA for the CDR3 is TGTGCCTGCCGGACAGGGGCATTGAACACTGAAGCTTTCTTT. Translating gives CACRTGALNTEAFF.

The table lists this clone with a few counts. The chain carries TRBV18 and TRBJ2-1; no reliable D call. V was shortened by 2 bases and J by 0 bases, with 11 bases between the two germline ends. CDR1 and CDR2 from the germline V gene are KGHSH and LQKENI. The CDR3 sequence is 16 residues long. CDR3 sequence (DNA): TGTGCCAGCTCACCATCCCCGTTAAGCTCCTACAATGAGCAGTTCTTC. Translated, it gives CASSPSPLSSYNEQFF. Based on the CDR3 plus reference TRBV18 and TRBJ2-1, the full variable domain is NAGVMQNPRHLVRRRGQEARLRCSPMKGHSHVYWYRQLPEEGLKFMVYLQKENIIDESGMPKERFSAEFPKEGPSILRIQQVVRGDSAAYFCASSPSPLSSYNEQFFGPGTRLTVL.